These 17 T cell receptor beta chains were all obtained from the same sample, sequenced in a study of PD-L1 blockade in urothelial cancer. Sequenced by immunoSEQ multiplex PCR; TCRdb stores in-frame clones only, minus some. The sample lists some 60,000 clones, more than 70% seen once, with 2.9% in the top ten. This specimen was PBMCs, taken around atezolizumab (anti-PD-L1) treatment. These receptor sequences come from a man aged 50 to 60 with urothelial cancer.

J is TRBJ2-1 and V is TRBV5-1; 7 positions agree with TRBD1. CDR3 length equals 15 residues. V trimming: 2 bases; J trimming: 3 bases; junction bases outside the gene matches: 5. CDR1 is SGHRS, CDR2 YFSETQ, per germline. In DNA form, the CDR3 reads TGCGCCAGCAGCTTAGGGGGCTGGGGCTACAATGAGCAGTTCTTC. Its protein is CASSLGGWGYNEQFF.

The CDR3 nucleotides are TGTGCCAGCAGCCAAACTACCGCAGGGACAAATTCACCCCTCCACTTT. Its translation is CASSQTTAGTNSPLHF. V usage is TRBV4-2 and J usage is TRBJ1-6; D may be TRBD1 (6 bases). Trimming removed 2 bases from V and 7 bases from J, with 15 bases in between. The V gene's germline CDR1 is LGHNA and CDR2 YNFKEQ. There are 16 residues in the CDR3.

The table lists this clone with a count of one. The genes are TRBV4-2 and TRBJ2-6; the D gene is possibly TRBD2 (6 bases). Germline CDR1 LGHNA, CDR2 YNFKEQ. The V end was cut by 0 bases, the J end by 4 bases, with 10 bases between. The CDR3 runs 16 residues. CDR3 sequence: CASSQERGGGANVLTF. For the CDR3, the DNA is TGTGCCAGCAGCCAAGAGCGGGGTGGAGGGGCCAACGTCCTGACTTTC.

V and J are TRBV18 and TRBJ1-1, with 7 bases identical to TRBD1. The CDR3 is 14 amino acids. Per germline, CDR1 KGHSH and CDR2 LQKENI. J lost 1 base, V lost 1 base, and 0 bases had no gene match. DNA for the CDR3: TGTGCCAGCTCACCACAGGGGGCGAACACTGAAGCTTTCTTT. Protein: CASSPQGANTEAFF.

The chain joins TRBV9 to TRBJ1-1, with TRBD1 matching over 9 bases. CDR1 is SGDLS, CDR2 YYNGEE, per germline. V lost 4 bases and J lost 8; bases outside the gene matches: 12. The CDR3 runs to 15 residues. CDR3 in amino acids: CASSPWTGAVREAFF. The CDR3, as DNA: TGTGCCAGCAGCCCATGGACAGGGGCCGTACGGGAAGCTTTCTTT. The full variable domain, with the rest looked up from reference TRBV9 and TRBJ1-1, is DSGVTQTPKHLITATGQRVTLRCSPRSGDLSVYWYQQSLDQGLQFLIQYYNGEERAKGNILERFSAQQFPDLHSELNLSSLELGDSALYFCASSPWTGAVREAFFGQGTRLTVV.

This clone was counted once. The CDR3 protein is CASSSTYPGAYEQYF. In DNA form, the CDR3 reads TGTGCCAGCAGTTCTACATACCCGGGGGCCTACGAGCAGTACTTC. This chain links TRBV6-1 with TRBJ2-7, with a possible D match to TRBD2 (6 bases). The V end lost 5 bases, the J end lost 2 bases, and 16 bases lay between the germline ends. This CDR3 is built from 15 residues. Germline CDR1 reads MNHNS; CDR2 reads SASEGT.

This clone was detected a few times. The chain recombines TRBV4-1 with TRBJ2-7, with D possibly TRBD2 on 7 matching bases. Germline lookup yields CDR1 MGHRA and CDR2 YSYEKL. The ends were cut back, 4 bases at V and 6 bases at J, with 16 bases in the middle. The CDR3 totals 14 residues. The CDR3 is CASSPGNREGEQYF. DNA of the CDR3: TGCGCCAGCAGCCCGGGGAACAGGGAGGGCGAGCAGTACTTC.

This clone was detected once. The chain combines TRBV4-2 with TRBJ2-1; 9 positions match TRBD2. Germline V CDR1 and CDR2: LGHNA, YNFKEQ. This CDR3 comprises 17 residues. Trimming removed 1 base from V and 7 bases from J; junction bases left unmatched: 11. In DNA, the CDR3 is TGTGCCAGCAGCCAAGTTGGTGCGTCTAGCGGGAAAAATGAGCAGTTCTTC. Its translation is CASSQVGASSGKNEQFF.

This clone was picked up a small number of times. V and J are TRBV5-4 and TRBJ2-2; possibly TRBD1 for D (7 bases). The V gene lost 4 bases and the J gene lost 5 bases, with 15 bases spanning the gap. The CDR3 runs 15 residues. Germline CDR1 is SGHNT and CDR2 is YYREEE (reference sequence). This chain's CDR3 is CASSVAGQLTGELFF. Written as DNA, the CDR3 is TGTGCCAGCAGCGTGGCGGGACAGCTTACCGGGGAGCTGTTTTTT.

The chain has TRBV28 and TRBJ1-3, with D possibly TRBD1 on 6 matching bases. The V end lost 5 bases, the J end lost 3 bases, and 11 bases lay between the germline ends. Germline V gives CDR1 MDHEN, CDR2 SYDVKM. The CDR3 covers 14 residues. In DNA form, the CDR3 reads TGTGCCAGCAGTCCCAGGGGTCATGGAAACACCATATATTTT. Translated: CASSPRGHGNTIYF.

V is TRBV27 and J is TRBJ2-7, with 10 nucleotides matching TRBD2. This CDR3 region has 15 residues. Germline CDR1 reads MNHEY; CDR2 reads SMNVEV (reference sequence). The V gene end was trimmed by 10 bases and the J gene end by 5 bases; junction bases not matched to a gene: 14. CDR3 loop: CATRGEREGQNEQYF. As DNA, the CDR3 is TGTGCCACCCGAGGGGAGCGGGAGGGCCAAAACGAGCAGTACTTC.

This clone occurred once. This rearrangement joins TRBV5-1 to TRBJ2-2, with TRBD2 identical over 8 bases. The J segment lost 1 base and the V segment lost 0 bases, leaving 2 bases of the junction unmatched. CDR1 is SGHRS, CDR2 YFSETQ, per germline. The CDR3 has 16 residues. CDR3 region: CASSLGSGRNTGELFF. The DNA for the CDR3 is TGCGCCAGCAGCTTGGGGAGCGGGAGGAACACCGGGGAGCTGTTTTTT. The full variable domain, its missing parts supplied by reference TRBV5-1 and TRBJ2-2, is KAGVTQTPRYLIKTRGQQVTLSCSPISGHRSVSWYQQTPGQGLQFLFEYFSETQRNKGNFPGRFSGRQFSNSRSEMNVSTLELGDSALYLCASSLGSGRNTGELFFGEGSRLTVL.

The J gene is TRBJ1-1, the V gene TRBV5-4; TRBD1 matches at 8 bases. Losses at the gene ends were 6 bases for V and 4 bases for J; bases not matched to a gene: 5. The germline V gene has CDR1 SGHNT and CDR2 YYREEE (reference sequence). The CDR3 contains 13 residues. CDR3 sequence reads: CASTDTGGTEAFF. Here the CDR3 DNA reads TGTGCCAGCACCGATACAGGGGGCACTGAAGCTTTCTTT.

The chain joins TRBV28 to TRBJ2-6, with TRBD2 as a possible D gene (5 bases). CDR1 MDHEN and CDR2 SYDVKM come from the germline V gene. CDR3 length: 16 residues. Trimming took off 4 bases at V and 1 base at J, with 11 bases between the two ends. The DNA for the CDR3 is TGTGCCAGCAGTTCCCGGACGGGATCTGGGGCCAACGTCCTGACTTTC. Protein: CASSSRTGSGANVLTF. Full variable domain (missing parts from reference TRBV28 and TRBJ2-6): DVKVTQSSRYLVKRTGEKVFLECVQDMDHENMFWYRQDPGLGLRLIYFSYDVKMKEKGDIPEGYSVSREKKERFSLILESASTNQTSMYLCASSSRTGSGANVLTFGAGSRLTVL.

This chain uses TRBV30 with TRBJ2-3; 9 bases match TRBD2. The CDR3 totals 14 residues. Germline-derived CDR1 and CDR2 are GTSNPN and SVGIG (reference sequence). V trimming: 2 bases; J trimming: 4 bases; junction bases outside the gene matches: 4. CDR3 residues: CAWSSGTSPDTQYF. CDR3 in DNA: TGTGCCTGGAGTTCGGGGACTAGCCCAGATACGCAGTATTTT. Filled out from reference TRBV30 and TRBJ2-3, the complete variable domain reads SQTIHQWPATLVQPVGSPLSLECTVEGTSNPNLYWYRQAAGRGLQLLFYSVGIGQISSEVPQNLSASRPQDRQFILSSKKLLLSDSGFYLCAWSSGTSPDTQYFGPGTRLTVL.

This sequence joins TRBV9 and TRBJ2-2; D may be TRBD2 (5 bases). V lost 0 bases to trimming and J lost 5 bases, with 11 bases between them. There are 15 residues in the CDR3. Germline loops: CDR1 SGDLS, CDR2 YYNGEE. The chain's CDR3 is CASSVVTSGTGELFF. CDR3 bases: TGTGCCAGCAGCGTAGTCACTAGTGGAACCGGGGAGCTGTTTTTT.

This clone occurred once. The CDR3 is CASSLVSVITEAFF. For the CDR3, the DNA is TGTGCCAGCAGCTTAGTTTCGGTGATCACTGAAGCTTTCTTT. This chain connects TRBV7-2 to TRBJ1-1; D is undetermined. The length of the CDR3 is 14 residues. Germline CDR1 and CDR2: SGHTA and FQGNSA. Trimming left V 1 base short and J 4 bases short, with 10 bases between.